This T cell receptor beta chain was captured in a study of OX40 agonist ivuxolimab in advanced cancers. If patients had autoimmune disease history or systemic immunosuppression, they were excluded. The CDR3 loop spans 17 amino acids. Germline V gives CDR1 SGHRS, CDR2 YFSETQ. V lost 0 bases and J lost 5, with 18 bases in between. Clones were read by immunoSEQ multiplex PCR, and TCRdb kept only the in-frame ones, dropping some. The sample has roughly 75,000 clones; roughly 86% are singletons. This chain uses TRBV5-1 with TRBJ2-1, with D perhaps matching TRBD1 (5 bases). The clonotype was recovered from an adult with an advanced solid tumor such as melanoma, head and neck, liver or kidney cancer. The sample consisted of CD4+ or CD8+ T cells sorted from blood, taken in a trial of the OX40 agonist ivuxolimab. The CDR3, as DNA: TGCGCCAGCAGCTTGGGGCTAGTCAGGGTCGAAGACAATGAGCAGTTCTTC. Translation: CASSLGLVRVEDNEQFF.